Below, 27 T cell receptor beta chains from the same sample are listed, as sequenced in a study of blood T cell repertoires in COVID-19. Sequenced by immunoSEQ multiplex PCR; TCRdb stores in-frame clones only, minus some. The sample has a few hundred thousand clones; 70% to 90% are singletons. The sample consisted of PBMCs or T cells enriched from blood (not recorded which). These receptors all come from a woman aged 45-59 years who had been exposed to COVID-19.

V and J are TRBV4-1 and TRBJ1-1, with no clear D. The CDR3 spans 14 residues. The V end lost 0 bases, the J end lost 4 bases, and 9 bases lay between the germline ends. Per the germline V gene, CDR1 is MGHRA and CDR2 is YSYEKL. Written as DNA, the CDR3 is TGCGCCAGCAGCCAAGATGGGCATCCCACTGAAGCTTTCTTT. It is translated as CASSQDGHPTEAFF.

The CDR3 loop is CASSQDRGEKLFF. The CDR3 region has the DNA TGTGCCAGCTCACAGGACAGGGGAGAAAAACTGTTTTTT. The chain has TRBV18 and TRBJ1-4; 9 bases are a match to TRBD1. CDR3 length: 13 amino acids. J was trimmed by 8 bases and V by 4 bases; bases with no gene match: 2. Germline lookup yields CDR1 KGHSH and CDR2 LQKENI. The complete variable domain, with remaining parts taken from reference TRBV18 and TRBJ1-4, reads NAGVMQNPRHLVRRRGQEARLRCSPMKGHSHVYWYRQLPEEGLKFMVYLQKENIIDESGMPKERFSAEFPKEGPSILRIQQVVRGDSAAYFCASSQDRGEKLFFGSGTQLSVL.

The chain links TRBV11-2 to TRBJ2-1; 10 bases map to TRBD2. The V gene's germline CDR1 is SGHAT and CDR2 FQNNGV. The trim removed 5 bases at V and 7 bases at J, leaving 14 bases unmatched. There are 17 residues in the CDR3. The CDR3 nucleotides read TGTGCCAGCAGCCTAATAGCGGGGGGCTCGGTTGTGAATGAGCAGTTCTTC. Translating it yields CASSLIAGGSVVNEQFF.

The rearrangement links TRBV7-2 to TRBJ2-3, with a weak D call TRBD1 (6 bases). In germline, CDR1 is SGHTA, CDR2 FQGNSA. CDR3 length: 16 amino acids. Trimming stripped 5 bases from V and 1 base from J, with 16 bases between. The CDR3 loop is CASSLRPGGGTDTQYF. The CDR3 coding sequence is TGTGCCAGCAGCCTAAGGCCTGGGGGCGGCACAGATACGCAGTATTTT.

The chain is built from TRBV5-1 and TRBJ1-3; D is perhaps TRBD1 (5 bases). Germline V gene data show CDR1 as SGHRS and CDR2 as YFSETQ. The V end was cut by 0 bases, the J end by 1 base, with 8 bases between. The CDR3 totals 15 residues. CDR3 sequence: CASSLASGSGNTIYF. The CDR3 DNA sequence: TGCGCCAGCAGCTTGGCCTCAGGGTCTGGAAACACCATATATTTT. Complete variable domain (other parts from reference TRBV5-1 and TRBJ1-3): KAGVTQTPRYLIKTRGQQVTLSCSPISGHRSVSWYQQTPGQGLQFLFEYFSETQRNKGNFPGRFSGRQFSNSRSEMNVSTLELGDSALYLCASSLASGSGNTIYFGEGSWLTVV.

This chain joins TRBV19 and TRBJ1-5, with TRBD1 as a possible D gene (5 bases). Between the trimmed V and J ends, which lost 3 bases and 4 bases, there was a span of 16 bases. Germline CDR1 and CDR2: LNHDA and SQIVND (reference sequence). The CDR3 covers 16 residues. The CDR3 sequence is CASSIGGKRGNQPQHF. CDR3 DNA sequence: TGTGCCAGTAGTATCGGGGGGAAGAGAGGTAATCAGCCCCAGCATTTT. Using reference TRBV19 and TRBJ1-5 for the parts outside the CDR3, the full variable domain is DGGITQSPKYLFRKEGQNVTLSCEQNLNHDAMYWYRQDPGQGLRLIYYSQIVNDFQKGDIAEGYSVSREKKESFPLTVTSAQKNPTAFYLCASSIGGKRGNQPQHFGDGTRLSIL.

The rearrangement uses TRBV5-8 and TRBJ1-4; D remains ambiguous. CDR3 length equals 14 residues. The germline CDR1 and CDR2 sequences are SGHTS and YDEGEE. V lost 4 bases and J lost 4, with 11 bases in between. The CDR3 sequence is CASSPERINEKLFF. The DNA for the CDR3 is TGTGCCAGCAGCCCCGAGAGGATTAATGAAAAACTGTTTTTT.

This chain connects TRBV7-8 to TRBJ2-7; 8 positions match TRBD2. The junction had 13 bases not matched to a gene; V was cut back by 5 bases and J by 4 bases. In germline, CDR1 is SGHVS, CDR2 FQNEAQ. CDR3 length: 16 residues. The CDR3 protein is CASSPEPLTSEYEQYF. Written as DNA, the CDR3 is TGTGCCAGCAGCCCTGAGCCCCTGACTAGCGAGTACGAGCAGTACTTC.

This chain connects TRBV18 to TRBJ2-7, with D tentatively TRBD1 (7 bases). Germline V gives CDR1 KGHSH, CDR2 LQKENI. Trimming pared 6 bases from V and 0 bases from J, leaving 12 bases between. CDR3 length equals 14 residues. The CDR3 region is CASSGGQNSYEQYF. CDR3 sequence (DNA): TGTGCCAGCTCCGGGGGACAGAACTCCTACGAGCAGTACTTC.

This chain joins TRBV5-1 and TRBJ1-1; 8 bases agree with TRBD1. The length of the CDR3 is 15 residues. Trimming removed 4 bases from V and 6 bases from J; junction bases left unmatched: 11. Germline V CDR1 and CDR2: SGHRS, YFSETQ. CDR3 coding DNA: TGCGCCAGCAGCCCCCTTCGACAGGGGAGGGCTGAAGCTTTCTTT. This gives the protein CASSPLRQGRAEAFF.

This sequence joins TRBV29-1 and TRBJ2-5, with TRBD2 identical over 8 bases. The CDR3 extends over 17 amino acids. V was clipped by 7 bases and J by 4 bases; unmatched bases: 20. Looked up from germline, CDR1 is SQVTM and CDR2 is ANQGSEA. CDR3 region: CSAGRGAGGLGRETQYF. The CDR3 DNA reads as TGCAGCGCCGGTCGGGGGGCGGGGGGCCTCGGGCGAGAGACCCAGTACTTC.

The CDR3 sequence: CASSYSWTGGTEAFF. CDR3 coding DNA: TGTGCCAGCAGTTACTCATGGACAGGGGGCACTGAAGCTTTCTTT. V and J are TRBV6-5 and TRBJ1-1; the match to TRBD1 covers 10 bases. Germline values: CDR1 MNHEY, CDR2 SVGAGI. The CDR3 is 15 residues long. V shed 0 bases, J shed 4 bases, and the junction held 2 bases outside the gene matches.

V is TRBV7-3 and J is TRBJ2-1; the D gene is possibly TRBD1 (5 bases). The CDR3 contains 13 residues. Germline loops: CDR1 SGHTA, CDR2 FQGTGA. Trimming shortened V by 2 bases and J by 4 bases, and 6 bases separated the two germline ends. The CDR3 nucleotides read TGTGCCAGCAGCTTAGACAGATACAATGAGCAGTTCTTC. This encodes CASSLDRYNEQFF.

The chain recombines TRBV10-3 with TRBJ2-3; 12 positions agree with TRBD2. The CDR3 loop spans 14 amino acids. The V gene's germline CDR1 is ENHRY and CDR2 SYGVKD. V lost 10 bases, J lost 2 bases, and 4 bases stayed unmatched. The CDR3 region is CATTSGGSTDTQYF. CDR3 nucleotides: TGTGCCACGACTAGCGGGGGATCCACAGATACGCAGTATTTT.

V is TRBV2 and J is TRBJ2-4; 12 bases agree with TRBD1. The CDR3 is made up of 15 amino acids. Germline CDR1 reads SNHLY; CDR2 reads FYNNEI. V was pared by 7 bases and J by 8 bases, with 9 bases of the junction left unmatched. The CDR3 spells CASILGGQGADIQYF. As DNA, the CDR3 is TGTGCCAGCATCCTAGGGGGACAGGGGGCCGACATTCAGTACTTC.

This clone was found once. This chain uses TRBV2 with TRBJ1-2, with no clear D. V dropped 8 bases and J dropped 8 bases, with 21 bases sitting between them. CDR1 and CDR2 (germline): SNHLY, FYNNEI. This CDR3 spans 14 amino acids. In DNA, the CDR3 is TGTGCCAGCCAACGGGTGGGTGGGAGAAACGGCTACACCTTC. It encodes CASQRVGGRNGYTF.

V and J are TRBV6-2 or TRBV6-3 and TRBJ2-7; TRBD1 matches 8 bases. This CDR3 has 15 amino acids. Germline values: CDR1 MNHEY, CDR2 SVGEGT. The ends lost 6 bases at V and 1 base at J; junction bases unmatched: 8. The CDR3 protein is CASSPGQGISYEQYF. The CDR3 bases are TGTGCCAGCAGCCCCGGACAGGGAATTTCCTACGAGCAGTACTTC.

The chain combines TRBV19 with TRBJ2-7; 11 bases are a match to TRBD1. Germline V CDR1 and CDR2: LNHDA, SQIVND (reference sequence). The CDR3 is made up of 15 amino acids. V lost 5 bases and J lost 1; bases outside the gene matches: 4. CDR3 amino acids: CASSVGTGGSYEQYF. The CDR3 region has the DNA TGTGCCAGTAGTGTGGGGACAGGGGGATCCTACGAGCAGTACTTC.

This chain uses TRBV27 with TRBJ1-1, with D possibly matching TRBD1 (6 bases). The CDR3 runs 16 residues. V lost 7 bases to trimming and J lost 3 bases, with 21 bases between them. CDR1 is MNHEY and CDR2 is SMNVEV in the germline V gene (reference sequence). This chain's CDR3 is CASMDLKQGMHTEAFF. DNA of the CDR3: TGTGCCAGCATGGACCTAAAACAGGGTATGCACACTGAAGCTTTCTTT.

This CDR3 reads CAWSPRTSFLGTEAFF. For the CDR3, the DNA is TGTGCCTGGAGTCCCCGGACATCCTTCCTTGGTACTGAAGCTTTCTTT. J is TRBJ1-1 and V is TRBV30; possibly TRBD1 for D (5 bases). The CDR3 has 16 residues. Germline CDR1 reads GTSNPN; CDR2 reads SVGIG (reference sequence). V lost 2 bases and J lost 5, with 21 bases in between.

The DNA of the CDR3 is TGTGCCAGCAGCGTAGGTCCAGGGCAGGGCCCCTACGAGCAGTACTTC. Residues: CASSVGPGQGPYEQYF. The chain couples TRBV9 to TRBJ2-7, with a tentative D call TRBD1 (5 bases). There are 16 residues in the CDR3. The V and J ends lost 0 bases and 2 bases respectively, with 15 bases between them. Germline V gene sequence: CDR1 SGDLS, CDR2 YYNGEE. Full variable domain (missing parts from reference TRBV9 and TRBJ2-7): DSGVTQTPKHLITATGQRVTLRCSPRSGDLSVYWYQQSLDQGLQFLIQYYNGEERAKGNILERFSAQQFPDLHSELNLSSLELGDSALYFCASSVGPGQGPYEQYFGPGTRLTVT.

The chain joins TRBV7-2 to TRBJ1-2, with D hard to call. The CDR3 contains 13 residues. V was pared by 1 base and J by 8 bases, with 11 bases between. CDR1 is SGHTA and CDR2 is FQGNSA in the germline V gene. In DNA form, the CDR3 reads TGTGCCAGCAGCTTAGTCCTCAGTCGAGGCTACACCTTC. The encoded protein is CASSLVLSRGYTF. The full variable domain, in which reference TRBV7-2 and TRBJ1-2 provide the parts outside the CDR3, is GAGVSQSPSNKVTEKGKDVELRCDPISGHTALYWYRQSLGQGLEFLIYFQGNSAPDKSGLPSDRFSAERTGGSVSTLTIQRTQQEDSAVYLCASSLVLSRGYTFGSGTRLTVV.

Comments on this clone: Germline is not matched at one junction end, which may reflect a read error. The genes are TRBV12-5 and TRBJ1-1, with TRBD1 identical over 8 bases. Germline V gene data show CDR1 as LGHNT and CDR2 as FRNRAP. CDR3 size: 11 residues. The CDR3 loop reads CASGPGQGAIF. The DNA of the CDR3 is TGTGCTAGTGGCCCCGGACAGGGCGCAATATTT.

This chain joins TRBV5-1 and TRBJ1-6, with no clear D. The CDR3 has 13 amino acids. V lost 4 bases and J lost 14, with 16 bases in between. Germline lookup yields CDR1 SGHRS and CDR2 YFSETQ. CDR3 region: CASSPEDSRTLHF. The CDR3 bases are TGCGCCAGCAGCCCAGAGGACTCCCGGACCCTCCACTTT. The whole variable domain, filled in from reference TRBV5-1 and TRBJ1-6, reads KAGVTQTPRYLIKTRGQQVTLSCSPISGHRSVSWYQQTPGQGLQFLFEYFSETQRNKGNFPGRFSGRQFSNSRSEMNVSTLELGDSALYLCASSPEDSRTLHFGNGTRLTVT.

This chain links TRBV11-2 with TRBJ1-1; no reliable D call. The CDR3 has 13 amino acids. Germline CDR1 is SGHAT and CDR2 is FQNNGV. V shed 0 bases and J shed 3 bases, with 5 bases lying between them. Written as DNA, the CDR3 is TGTGCCAGCAGCTTAGAGGCGGACACTGAAGCTTTCTTT. Protein: CASSLEADTEAFF.

This clone was picked up many times. The chain combines TRBV9 with TRBJ1-2; 10 bases match TRBD1. CDR3 length: 12 residues. Germline CDR1 and CDR2: SGDLS and YYNGEE. V lost 5 bases, J lost 8 bases, and 3 bases stayed unmatched. CDR3 loop: CASRGTGEGYTF. The CDR3 region has the DNA TGTGCCAGCAGAGGGACAGGGGAAGGCTACACCTTC.

The V call is TRBV19, the J call TRBJ2-3; no definite D call. This CDR3 comprises 11 residues. V was trimmed by 3 bases and J by 6 bases, leaving 4 bases between them. The germline CDR1 and CDR2 sequences are LNHDA and SQIVND (reference sequence). The CDR3 region is CASSIGDTQYF. CDR3 in DNA: TGTGCCAGTAGTATCGGGGATACGCAGTATTTT.